Detailed here is one TCR beta chain. This sample was included in a study of blood T cell repertoires in COVID-19. In germline, CDR1 is SGHRS, CDR2 YFSETQ. V gave up 1 base and J gave up 8 bases, with 11 bases separating them. CDR3 size: 13 residues. Sequencing used immunoSEQ multiplex PCR; TCRdb keeps in-frame clones, though not all of them. The sample has 70,000 to 90,000 clones, 85% to 90% seen once. The gene calls are TRBV5-1 and TRBJ2-3, with D perhaps matching TRBD2 (6 bases). Sequenced material: peripheral blood. This clonotype was obtained from a man older than 75 with active or convalescent COVID-19. DNA for the CDR3: TGCGCCAGCAGCTTGTGGGAGGAAGGTACGCAGTATTTT. Its protein product is CASSLWEEGTQYF.